This TCR beta chain came from a study of post-analysis software for immune sequencing data. Study-level points and caveats: Batch-matched samples strongly co-clustered by F measure. Patients used about five TRBV segments, including TRBV5-6, TRBV5-1 and TRBV20-1, more often than controls.

The TCR beta cDNA libraries carried unique molecular identifiers. Between roughly 1 and 10 million T cells gave rise to 500,000 to 650,000 cDNA molecules. MiXCR, run by TCRdb on the PCR reads, gives a single entry per CDR3 protein. The data show 740,000 or so distinct CDR3 sequences, with about 53% seen just once and approximately 4.5% held by the top ten. A remark on this clonotype: The antigen is not known.

Germline trimming cut 5 bases from V and 4 bases from J; bases unmatched to any gene: 7. Germline V gives CDR1 SQVTM, CDR2 ANQGSEA. The CDR3 has 14 residues. The sequencing input was blood. The chain is built from TRBV29-1 and TRBJ1-2; 10 bases map to TRBD1. The source of this sequence is a girl aged 10-17 years with multiple sclerosis. The CDR3 DNA sequence: TGCAGCGTTCCTGACAGGGGGCGTTTCTATGGCTACACCTTC. This codes for CSVPDRGRFYGYTF.